A single sample gave rise to the 5 T cell receptor beta chains below, sequenced in a study of technical replicates of blood from a few donors. Measured with immunoSEQ multiplex PCR; TCRdb has only the in-frame clones, and not every one. The repertoire has about 83,000 clones, 90% to 95% of them found once; the top ten carry around 0.27%. Sequences were obtained from T cells isolated from PBMCs. The receptor set was obtained from a human donor in good health.

The chain employs TRBV10-1 and TRBJ1-3, with 8 nucleotides matching TRBD1. V lost 4 bases, J lost 9 bases, and 8 bases stayed unmatched. The CDR3 loop spans 14 amino acids. Germline V CDR1 and CDR2: WNHNN, SYGVQD (reference sequence). For the CDR3, the DNA is TGCGCCAGCAGTGCGGACAGGGTGACGGGCACCATATATTTT. It translates to CASSADRVTGTIYF.

DNA for the CDR3: TGCGCCAGCAGCCAAGTCGTCAGGGAGGTCGGCGTCCTGACTTTC. Translating gives CASSQVVREVGVLTF. This sequence joins TRBV4-1 and TRBJ2-6; D might be TRBD2 (6 bases). The CDR3 extends over 15 amino acids. V lost 1 base and J 12 bases, leaving 16 bases between the germline ends. Germline lookup yields CDR1 MGHRA and CDR2 YSYEKL.

The CDR3 region has the DNA TGCGCCAGCAGCGGAACAGGGGGTATTAACTATGGCTACACCTTC. As protein: CASSGTGGINYGYTF. The V gene is TRBV5-1, the J gene TRBJ1-2; 8 bases are a match to TRBD1. There are 15 residues in the CDR3. The germline gives CDR1 SGHRS, CDR2 YFSETQ. The ends lost 4 bases at V and 1 base at J; junction bases unmatched: 6.

CDR3 nucleotides: TGTGCCAGCAGCTTGCTTTTCGCACTAGCGGCAAAATACGAGCAGTACTTC. It specifies CASSLLFALAAKYEQYF. This rearrangement joins TRBV7-2 to TRBJ2-7; the match to TRBD2 covers 8 bases. V lost 3 bases to trimming and J lost 4 bases; unmatched junction nucleotides: 14. In germline, CDR1 is SGHTA, CDR2 FQGNSA. The CDR3 sequence is 17 residues long.

This chain uses TRBV7-9 with TRBJ2-7; D may be TRBD1 (6 bases). The CDR3 has 15 residues. The germline CDR1 and CDR2 sequences are SEHNR and FQNEAQ (reference sequence). Trimming stripped 5 bases from V and 3 bases from J, with 17 bases between. The CDR3 reads CASSPAAGVVYEQYF. The DNA of the CDR3 is TGTGCCAGCAGCCCGGCGGCAGGGGTCGTCTACGAGCAGTACTTC.